The 19 T cell receptor beta chains given below trace back to one sample, sequenced in a study of T cell clonality in common variable immunodeficiency. Using immunoSEQ multiplex PCR, the repertoire was profiled, and TCRdb retains in-frame clones only, with some absent. This sample comprises over 35,000 clones, none seen once only. Source material: peripheral blood mononuclear cells. The origin of the receptors is a person between 18 and 69 years old in good health.

In its sample, this clone was seen many times. The CDR3 DNA, read in part, is TGTGCCAGCAGGGGGACTAACGGGGAG. Amino acids: CASRGTNGE. The full CDR3 sequence reads CASRGTNGELFF. The V call is TRBV7-3, the J call TRBJ2-2; TRBD2 agrees at 7 bases. Read coverage stops 3 residues before the CDR3 terminus; the germline J gene supplies the remainder. CDR3 length equals 12 residues. Germline values: CDR1 SGHTA, CDR2 FQGTGA. Trimming at V came to 6 bases and at J to 7 bases, leaving 2 bases not matched to a gene. Full variable domain (remainder filled in from reference TRBV7-3 and TRBJ2-2): GAGVSQTPSNKVTEKGKYVELRCDPISGHTALYWYRQSLGQGPEFLIYFQGTGAADDSGLPNDRFFAVRPEGSVSTLKIQRTERGDSAVYLCASRGTNGELFFGEGSRLTVL.

This clone was counted ten times or more. The read gets to within 3 residues of the CDR3 end, and the germline J gene fills in the rest. The chain links TRBV19 to TRBJ2-5; TRBD1 is a possible D gene (6 bases). V shed 8 bases and J shed 4 bases, with 11 bases lying between them. Germline V gene lookup returns CDR1 LNHDA and CDR2 SQIVND (reference sequence). The CDR3 loop spans 12 amino acids. CDR3 loop: CASGEGGETQYF. The covered CDR3 bases are TGTGCCAGTGGGGAAGGGGGAGAGACC.

Many counts were recorded for this clone. The CDR3 end lies 3 residues beyond the end of the read and is filled in from the germline J gene. V gene TRBV20-1 combines with J gene TRBJ2-1, with 9 nucleotides matching TRBD2. The CDR3 is 14 residues long. In germline, CDR1 is DFQATT, CDR2 SNEGSKA (reference sequence). Trimming at V came to 6 bases and at J to 7 bases, leaving 10 bases not matched to a gene. Here the CDR3 reads CSAPGSGSGNEQFF. The CDR3 bases that were read are TGCAGTGCCCCCGGTAGCGGGAGTGGTAATGAG.

This clone has ten or more counts. The read stops 3 residues short of the end of the CDR3; the missing end is completed from the germline J gene. The chain uses TRBV5-4 and TRBJ2-1, with D possibly TRBD1 on 6 matching bases. Trimming cost V 2 bases and J 7 bases, with 16 bases left between them. This CDR3 has 15 residues. Germline CDR1 reads SGHNT; CDR2 reads YYREEE (reference sequence). CDR3 amino acids: CASSLGGNPGNEQFF. The DNA read from the CDR3 is TGTGCCAGCAGCTTAGGGGGAAACCCGGGGAATGAG.

This clone has at least ten counts. Sequencing ends 3 residues short of the CDR3 end; the germline J gene provides the rest. The chain employs TRBV4-2 and TRBJ2-2; 10 bases match TRBD2. The germline CDR1 and CDR2 sequences are LGHNA and YNFKEQ. The CDR3 contains 17 residues. J gave up 6 bases and V 0 bases, and 7 bases lay outside the gene matches. CDR3 region: CASSQERGTSDPGELFF. The covered CDR3 bases are TGTGCCAGCAGCCAAGAACGGGGGACTAGCGATCCCGGGGAG.

This clone was recorded many times. The CDR3 goes on 3 residues after the read ends, and that part is filled in from the germline J gene. This chain links TRBV7-3 with TRBJ2-5; 9 nucleotides match TRBD1. Looked up from germline, CDR1 is SGHTA and CDR2 is FQGTGA. The junction had 7 bases not matched to a gene; V was cut back by 8 bases and J by 3 bases. The CDR3 has 14 amino acids. The sequenced part of the CDR3 DNA is TGTGCCAGCGGACCGGGACAGGGTAAAGAGACC. This codes for CASGPGQGKET. Given in full, the CDR3 is CASGPGQGKETQYF.

CDR3 bases read: TGTGCCAGCAGTGAACCAGGGAAACAGCAAGATTATGGC. Protein sequence: CASSEPGKQQDYG. The full CDR3 protein reads CASSEPGKQQDYGYTF. The chain uses TRBV6-1 and TRBJ1-2; possible D gene TRBD1, 5 bases. The read finishes 3 residues shy of the CDR3 end, and the germline J gene is used to complete it. The CDR3 is 16 amino acids. Per germline, CDR1 MNHNS and CDR2 SASEGT. V dropped 2 bases and J dropped 5 bases, with 18 bases sitting between them.

In regard to this clone: The read gets to within 3 residues of the CDR3 end, and the germline J gene fills in the rest. The rearrangement uses TRBV20-1 and TRBJ1-5, with TRBD1 as a possible D gene (5 bases). The V end lost 2 bases, the J end lost 6 bases, and 11 bases lay between the germline ends. Germline lookup yields CDR1 DFQATT and CDR2 SNEGSKA (reference sequence). The CDR3 spans 13 residues. Partial CDR3 DNA: TGCAGTGCTAGATCAGGGTTGACTCAGCCC. It specifies CSARSGLTQP. The full CDR3 protein reads CSARSGLTQPQHF.

This clone was observed at least ten times. The read ends 3 residues before the CDR3 terminus; that terminus is restored from the germline J gene. The genes are TRBV2 and TRBJ2-2; maybe TRBD2 (6 bases). The CDR3 length is 15 residues. Germline lookup yields CDR1 SNHLY and CDR2 FYNNEI. Incomplete CDR3 DNA: TGTGCCAGCACGGAGGGATCGGGCGGGGCCAACGTG. It yields the protein CASTEGSGGANV. The complete CDR3 protein is CASTEGSGGANVLFF.

The table lists this clone with many counts. The CDR3 is cut off 3 residues early in the read; its end comes from the germline J gene. This chain links TRBV2 with TRBJ2-2, with D perhaps matching TRBD1 (6 bases). V lost 7 bases and J lost 2, with 8 bases in between. Germline-derived CDR1 and CDR2 are SNHLY and FYNNEI. The CDR3 contains 13 residues. CDR3 region: CASNRENTGELFF. CDR3 bases read: TGTGCCAGCAACAGGGAAAACACCGGGGAG.

There are many counts of this clone. From the germline J gene comes the end of the CDR3, since the read stops 3 residues before it. Other DNA variants within this sample encode the same CDR3. The chain has TRBV11-2 and TRBJ2-7; D unclear. Trimming cost V 0 bases and J 3 bases, with 3 bases left between them. The CDR3 has 12 residues. Germline CDR1 and CDR2: SGHAT and FQNNGV. This CDR3 reads CASSLDRYEQYF. The CDR3 bases that were read are TGTGCCAGCAGCTTAGATCGCTACGAG.

This clone came up many times. The CDR3 end is not reached by the read, which stops 3 residues before it; the germline J gene fills it in. The chain joins TRBV20-1 to TRBJ2-3, with TRBD2 matching over 9 bases. Germline CDR1 DFQATT, CDR2 SNEGSKA (reference sequence). The ends lost 3 bases at V and 2 bases at J; junction bases unmatched: 6. The CDR3 length is 15 residues. The CDR3 bases that were read are TGCAGTGCTAGGAGCGGGGGGCTAAACACAGATACG. Translating gives CSARSGGLNTDT. The complete CDR3 sequence is CSARSGGLNTDTQYF.

This clone was detected only a few times. One end of the junction varies from germline; a read error may be responsible. Read sequence stops 3 residues before the CDR3 end, and the germline J gene provides the missing end. V usage is TRBV5-1 and J usage is TRBJ1-2; weak D call: TRBD1 (6 bases). Germline V gene data show CDR1 as SGHRS and CDR2 as YFSETQ. The length of the CDR3 is 14 residues. The CDR3 here is CARSPLGSGGGYTF. CDR3 bases read: TGCGCCCGCAGCCCCCTCGGGTCGGGGGGCGGC.

This clone was counted between two and nine times. The CDR3 goes on 3 residues after the read ends, and that part is filled in from the germline J gene. This chain uses TRBV7-9 with TRBJ2-2, with TRBD1 matching over 9 bases. The CDR3 runs 14 residues. In germline, CDR1 is SEHNR, CDR2 FQNEAQ (reference sequence). This CDR3 is CASSFGQGHEKLFF. CDR3 bases read: TGTGCCAGCAGCTTTGGACAGGGGCATGAAAAG.

The sequenced part of the CDR3 DNA is TGTGCCAGCAGCTTAGGACTAGCGGGAGATGGAGATACG. Its protein is CASSLGLAGDGDT. The full CDR3 protein reads CASSLGLAGDGDTQYF. The chain is built from TRBV7-3 and TRBJ2-3, with TRBD2 matching 13 bases. The read gets to within 3 residues of the CDR3 end, and the germline J gene fills in the rest. V dropped 2 bases and J dropped 5; count of bases not matched to a gene: 4. CDR1 is SGHTA and CDR2 is FQGTGA in the germline V gene. The CDR3 is 16 residues long.

This clone was observed many times. Read coverage stops 3 residues before the CDR3 terminus; the germline J gene supplies the remainder. V gene TRBV5-1 combines with J gene TRBJ2-7; a weak D match, TRBD2 (6 bases). Germline loops: CDR1 SGHRS, CDR2 YFSETQ. The CDR3 is 15 amino acids. The V gene lost 5 bases and the J gene lost 2 bases, with 17 bases spanning the gap. CDR3 DNA (partial): TGCGCCAGCAGAGGGGAGCTAGCGAACCCCTACGAG. It encodes CASRGELANPYE. The whole CDR3 protein reads CASRGELANPYEQYF. The variable domain in full, with the rest retrieved from reference TRBV5-1 and TRBJ2-7, is KAGVTQTPRYLIKTRGQQVTLSCSPISGHRSVSWYQQTPGQGLQFLFEYFSETQRNKGNFPGRFSGRQFSNSRSEMNVSTLELGDSALYLCASRGELANPYEQYFGPGTRLTVT.

There are many counts of this clone. The part of the CDR3 DNA that was read is TGCAGCGTCCACGTGGGGGCTGGC. Translation gives CSVHVGAG. The whole CDR3 sequence is CSVHVGAGYTF. The genes are TRBV29-1 and TRBJ1-2; perhaps TRBD1 as D (6 bases). The CDR3 end is not reached by the read, which stops 3 residues before it; the germline J gene fills it in. The V gene lost 6 bases and the J gene lost 7 bases, with 12 bases spanning the gap. Per germline, CDR1 SQVTM and CDR2 ANQGSEA. This CDR3 region has 11 residues.

This clone came up many times. From the germline J gene comes the end of the CDR3, since the read stops 3 residues before it. The genes are TRBV14 and TRBJ2-1; D is possibly TRBD1 (5 bases). This CDR3 comprises 14 residues. Trimming pared 1 base from V and 7 bases from J, leaving 11 bases between. Germline values: CDR1 SGHDN, CDR2 FVKESK. The sequenced CDR3 bases are TGTGCCAGCAGCCAAGGGGGCCGGCGGAATGAG. This sequence encodes CASSQGGRRNE. Given in full, the CDR3 is CASSQGGRRNEQFF.

This clone has at least ten counts. The read terminates 3 residues ahead of where the CDR3 ends, so the germline J gene completes it. The chain employs TRBV6-2 or TRBV6-3 and TRBJ1-6; possible D gene TRBD1, 6 bases. The CDR3 is made up of 13 amino acids. Trimming removed 6 bases at V and 7 bases at J, with 10 bases between. Germline assignment: CDR1 MNHEY and CDR2 SVGEGT. The CDR3 reads CASRRQGNSPLHF. The covered CDR3 bases are TGTGCCAGCAGACGGCAGGGGAATTCACCC.